The clone carrying this TCR beta chain was found a few times. This specimen belongs to a study of T-cell reconstitution after alpha-beta-depleted transplantation in children. V dropped 1 base and J dropped 10; count of bases not matched to a gene: 6. The germline CDR1 and CDR2 sequences are SNHLY and FYNNEI. The CDR3 has 13 residues. Preparation of the TCRbeta library involved a method that used unique molecular identifiers. Via MiXCR, TCRdb re-called the PCR reads, giving one row per CDR3 protein. This table has about 72,000 distinct CDR3 sequences, around 6.6% appearing once. The sample consisted of PBMCs from the stem cell graft donor, taken from the stem cell graft. The chain joins TRBV2 to TRBJ1-1; 7 bases align to TRBD1. This receptor was obtained from a human donor who donated a stem cell graft to a child with acute lymphoblastic leukemia. The CDR3 here is CASSEGNRGRAFF. For the CDR3, the DNA is TGTGCCAGCAGTGAAGGGAACAGGGGTCGAGCTTTCTTT.